These 3 T cell receptor beta chains originate from one sample sequenced in a study of identical twins. TCRdb analysed the 5' RACE reads with MiXCR anew, one entry per CDR3 protein. The repertoire has a few hundred thousand distinct CDR3 sequences, more than 8% of them found once; the top ten carry 6% to 8.5%. This sample also appeared in a second study, on yellow fever vaccine responses in identical twins.

Sequenced material: CD8+ T cells sorted from blood. Source of these receptors: a woman between 18 and 29 years old in good health.

This clonotype was found many times. This sequence joins TRBV20-1 and TRBJ2-7; 14 nucleotides align to TRBD2. Trimming cost V 5 bases and J 0 bases; bases outside gene matches: 3. Germline V gene data show CDR1 as DFQATT and CDR2 as SNEGSKA (reference sequence). The CDR3 consists of 15 residues. As DNA, the CDR3 is TGCAGTGCTCCGGGACTAGCGGGGGCCTCCTACGAGCAGTACTTC. Translating it yields CSAPGLAGASYEQYF.

Ten or more counts support this clonotype. The chain employs TRBV20-1 and TRBJ2-7; no definite D call. Germline V gives CDR1 DFQATT, CDR2 SNEGSKA (reference sequence). V dropped 1 base and J dropped 2 bases, with 9 bases sitting between them. This CDR3 is 13 amino acids long. The CDR3 DNA sequence: TGCAGTGCTAGAGTTTCTGAAGCCTACGAGCAGTACTTC. Protein sequence: CSARVSEAYEQYF.

This clonotype appeared many times. V is TRBV12-3 or TRBV12-4 and J is TRBJ2-1; D is unclear. The CDR3 spans 15 residues. V gave up 4 bases and J gave up 0 bases, with 10 bases separating them. CDR3 nucleotide sequence: TGTGCCAGCAGTTCGGAAATAAGCTCCTACAATGAGCAGTTCTTC. It specifies CASSSEISSYNEQFF.